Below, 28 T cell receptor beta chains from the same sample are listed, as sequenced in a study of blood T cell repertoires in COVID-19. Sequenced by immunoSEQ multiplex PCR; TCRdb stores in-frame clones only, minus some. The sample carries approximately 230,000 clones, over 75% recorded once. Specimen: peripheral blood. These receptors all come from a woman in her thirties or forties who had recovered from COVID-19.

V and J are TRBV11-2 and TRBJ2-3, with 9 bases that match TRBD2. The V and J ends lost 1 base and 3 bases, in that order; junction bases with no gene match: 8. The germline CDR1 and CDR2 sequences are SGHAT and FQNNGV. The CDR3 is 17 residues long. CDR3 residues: CASSLGGSGRRTDTQYF. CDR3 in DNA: TGTGCCAGCAGCTTAGGTGGTAGCGGGAGAAGGACAGATACGCAGTATTTT.

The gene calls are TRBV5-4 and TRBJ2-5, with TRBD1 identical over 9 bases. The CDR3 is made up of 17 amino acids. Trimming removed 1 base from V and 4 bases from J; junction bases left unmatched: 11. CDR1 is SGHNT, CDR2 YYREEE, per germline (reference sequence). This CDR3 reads CASSLRFGQGIGETQYF. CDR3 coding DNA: TGTGCCAGCAGCTTGAGGTTTGGACAGGGGATAGGAGAGACCCAGTACTTC.

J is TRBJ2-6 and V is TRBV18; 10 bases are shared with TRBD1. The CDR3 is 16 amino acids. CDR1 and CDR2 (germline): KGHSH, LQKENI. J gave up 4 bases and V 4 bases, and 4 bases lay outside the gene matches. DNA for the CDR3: TGTGCCAGCTCACTTGACAGGGGGCCGGGGGCCAACGTCCTGACTTTC. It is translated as CASSLDRGPGANVLTF.

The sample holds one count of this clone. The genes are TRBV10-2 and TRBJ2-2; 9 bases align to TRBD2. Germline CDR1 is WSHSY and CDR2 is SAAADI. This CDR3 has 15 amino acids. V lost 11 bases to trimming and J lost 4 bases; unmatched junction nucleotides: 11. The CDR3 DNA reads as TGCGCCGCCGGGGCTAGCGGGATAAGCACCGGGGAGCTGTTTTTT. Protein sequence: CAAGASGISTGELFF.

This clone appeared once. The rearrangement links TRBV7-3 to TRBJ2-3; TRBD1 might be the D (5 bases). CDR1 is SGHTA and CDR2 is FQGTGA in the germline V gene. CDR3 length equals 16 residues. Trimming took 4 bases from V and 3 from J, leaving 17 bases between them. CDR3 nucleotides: TGTGCCAGCAGCTCTCAGGGTTTAATAGGAACAGATACGCAGTATTTT. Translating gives CASSSQGLIGTDTQYF.

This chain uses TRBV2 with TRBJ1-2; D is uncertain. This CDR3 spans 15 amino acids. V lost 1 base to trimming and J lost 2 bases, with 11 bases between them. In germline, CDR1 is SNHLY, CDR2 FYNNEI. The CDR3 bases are TGTGCCAGCAGTGAAGTGCGGGGTACGAACTATGGCTACACCTTC. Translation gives CASSEVRGTNYGYTF.

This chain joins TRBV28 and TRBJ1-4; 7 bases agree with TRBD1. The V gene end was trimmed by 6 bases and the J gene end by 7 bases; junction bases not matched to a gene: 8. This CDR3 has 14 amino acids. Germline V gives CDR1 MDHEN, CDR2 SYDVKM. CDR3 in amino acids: CASRNQGGTEKLFF. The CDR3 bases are TGTGCCAGCAGAAATCAGGGGGGAACTGAAAAACTGTTTTTT.

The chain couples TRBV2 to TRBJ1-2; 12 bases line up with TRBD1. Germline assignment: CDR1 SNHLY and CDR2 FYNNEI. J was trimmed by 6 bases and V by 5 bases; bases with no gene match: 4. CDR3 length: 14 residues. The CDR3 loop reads CASSPGTGGHGYTF. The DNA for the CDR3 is TGTGCCAGCAGTCCCGGGACAGGGGGCCATGGCTACACCTTC.

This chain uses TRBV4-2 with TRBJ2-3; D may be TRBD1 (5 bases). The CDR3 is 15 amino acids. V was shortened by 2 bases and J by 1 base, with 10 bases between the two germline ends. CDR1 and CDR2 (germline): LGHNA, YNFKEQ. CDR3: CASSQQTDRTDTQYF. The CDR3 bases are TGTGCCAGCAGCCAACAGACAGATCGCACAGATACGCAGTATTTT.

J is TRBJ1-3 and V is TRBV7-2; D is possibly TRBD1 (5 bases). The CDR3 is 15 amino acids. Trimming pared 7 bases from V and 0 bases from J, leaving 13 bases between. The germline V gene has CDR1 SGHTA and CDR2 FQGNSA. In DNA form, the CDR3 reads TGTGCCAGCACCGGGGGACGGCGCTCTGGAAACACCATATATTTT. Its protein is CASTGGRRSGNTIYF. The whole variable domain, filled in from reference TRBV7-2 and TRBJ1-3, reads GAGVSQSPSNKVTEKGKDVELRCDPISGHTALYWYRQSLGQGLEFLIYFQGNSAPDKSGLPSDRFSAERTGGSVSTLTIQRTQQEDSAVYLCASTGGRRSGNTIYFGEGSWLTVV.

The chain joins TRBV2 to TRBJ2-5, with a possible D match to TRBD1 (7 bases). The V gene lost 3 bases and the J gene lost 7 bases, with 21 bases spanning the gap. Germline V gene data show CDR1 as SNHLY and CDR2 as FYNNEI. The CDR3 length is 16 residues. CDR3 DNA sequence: TGTGCCAGCAGTGATCAGTACTGGGGTCAGGGGGGGACCCAGTACTTC. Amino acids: CASSDQYWGQGGTQYF.

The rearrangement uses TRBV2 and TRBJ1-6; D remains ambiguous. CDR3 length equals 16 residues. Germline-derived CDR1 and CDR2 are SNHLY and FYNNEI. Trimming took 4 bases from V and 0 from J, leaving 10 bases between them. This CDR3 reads CASSVRENSYNSPLHF. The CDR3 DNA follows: TGTGCCAGCAGTGTACGGGAAAACTCCTATAATTCACCCCTCCACTTT.

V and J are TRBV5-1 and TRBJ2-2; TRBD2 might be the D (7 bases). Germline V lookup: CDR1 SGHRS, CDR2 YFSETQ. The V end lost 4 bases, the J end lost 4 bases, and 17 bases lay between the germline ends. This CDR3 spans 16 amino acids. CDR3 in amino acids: CASSALGGGSTGELFF. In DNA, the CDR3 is TGCGCCAGCAGCGCCCTAGGGGGGGGCTCCACCGGGGAGCTGTTTTTT.

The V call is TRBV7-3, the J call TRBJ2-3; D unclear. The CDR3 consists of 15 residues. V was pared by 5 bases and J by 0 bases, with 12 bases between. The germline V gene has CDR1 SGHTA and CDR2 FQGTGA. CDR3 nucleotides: TGTGCCAGCAGCCCTTCGCTGACTAGCACAGATACGCAGTATTTT. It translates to CASSPSLTSTDTQYF.

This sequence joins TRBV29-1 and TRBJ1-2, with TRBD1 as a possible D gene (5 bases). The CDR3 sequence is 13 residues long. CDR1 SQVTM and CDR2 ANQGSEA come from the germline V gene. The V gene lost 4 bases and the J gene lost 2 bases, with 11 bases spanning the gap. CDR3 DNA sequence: TGCAGCGTTGCCAGGGAGGTGAACTATGGCTACACCTTC. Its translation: CSVAREVNYGYTF.

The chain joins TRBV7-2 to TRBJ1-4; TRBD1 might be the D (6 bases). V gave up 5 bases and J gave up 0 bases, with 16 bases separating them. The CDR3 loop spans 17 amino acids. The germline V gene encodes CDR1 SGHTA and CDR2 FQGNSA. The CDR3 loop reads CASSPGVTSATNEKLFF. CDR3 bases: TGTGCCAGCAGCCCAGGGGTGACTTCCGCAACTAATGAAAAACTGTTTTTT.

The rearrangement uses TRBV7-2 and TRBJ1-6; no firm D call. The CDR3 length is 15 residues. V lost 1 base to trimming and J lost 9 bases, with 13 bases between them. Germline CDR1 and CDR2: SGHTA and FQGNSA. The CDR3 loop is CASSLDIGVSSPLHF. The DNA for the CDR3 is TGTGCCAGCAGCTTAGATATCGGGGTTTCTTCACCCCTCCACTTT.

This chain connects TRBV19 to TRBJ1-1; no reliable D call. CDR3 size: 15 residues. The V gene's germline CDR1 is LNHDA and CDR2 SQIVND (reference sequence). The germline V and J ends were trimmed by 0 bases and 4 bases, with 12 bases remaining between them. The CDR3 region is CASSIDGGIATEAFF. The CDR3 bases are TGTGCCAGTAGTATAGATGGCGGAATTGCCACTGAAGCTTTCTTT.

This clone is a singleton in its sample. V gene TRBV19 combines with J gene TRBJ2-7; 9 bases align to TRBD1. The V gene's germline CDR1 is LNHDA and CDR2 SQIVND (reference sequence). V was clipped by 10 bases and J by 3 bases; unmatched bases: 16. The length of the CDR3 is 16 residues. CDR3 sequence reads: CATLPPGTGTLYEQYF. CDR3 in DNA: TGTGCCACTCTACCTCCCGGGACAGGGACCCTCTACGAGCAGTACTTC.

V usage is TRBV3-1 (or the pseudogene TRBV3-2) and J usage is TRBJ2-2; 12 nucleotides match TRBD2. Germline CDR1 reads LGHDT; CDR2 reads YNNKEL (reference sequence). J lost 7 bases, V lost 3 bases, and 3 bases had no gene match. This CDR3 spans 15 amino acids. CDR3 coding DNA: TGTGCCAGCAGCCAGTCTAGCGGGAGGGTCGGGGAGCTGTTTTTT. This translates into CASSQSSGRVGELFF.

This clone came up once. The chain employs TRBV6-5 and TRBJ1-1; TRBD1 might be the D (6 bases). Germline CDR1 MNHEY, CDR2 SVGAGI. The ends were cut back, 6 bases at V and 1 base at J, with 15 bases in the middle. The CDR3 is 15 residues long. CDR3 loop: CASSRQELRNTEAFF. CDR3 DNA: TGTGCCAGCAGCCGACAGGAGCTAAGGAACACTGAAGCTTTCTTT.

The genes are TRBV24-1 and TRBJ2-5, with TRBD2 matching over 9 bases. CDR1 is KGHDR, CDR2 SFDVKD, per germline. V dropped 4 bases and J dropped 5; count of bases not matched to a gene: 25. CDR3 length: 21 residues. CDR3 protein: CATSDTKGALGGRARMETQYF. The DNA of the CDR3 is TGTGCCACCAGTGACACTAAGGGGGCCTTGGGCGGGAGGGCCCGTATGGAGACCCAGTACTTC.

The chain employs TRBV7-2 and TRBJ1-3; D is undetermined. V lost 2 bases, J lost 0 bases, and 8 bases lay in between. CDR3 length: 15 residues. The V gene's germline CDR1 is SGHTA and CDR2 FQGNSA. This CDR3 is CASSLSRNSGNTIYF. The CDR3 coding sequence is TGTGCCAGCAGCTTATCCCGTAACTCTGGAAACACCATATATTTT.

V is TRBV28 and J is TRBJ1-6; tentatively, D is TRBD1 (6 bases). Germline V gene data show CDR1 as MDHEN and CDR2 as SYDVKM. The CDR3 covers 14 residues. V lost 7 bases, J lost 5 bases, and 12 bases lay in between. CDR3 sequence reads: CASTGGLHNSPLHF. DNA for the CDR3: TGTGCCAGCACCGGGGGGCTGCATAATTCACCCCTCCACTTT.

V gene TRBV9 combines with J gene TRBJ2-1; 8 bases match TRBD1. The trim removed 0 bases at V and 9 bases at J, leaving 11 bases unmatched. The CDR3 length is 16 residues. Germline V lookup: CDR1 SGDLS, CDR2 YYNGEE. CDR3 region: CASSVEGRGPQGEQFF. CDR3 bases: TGTGCCAGCAGCGTAGAGGGCAGGGGGCCTCAGGGTGAGCAGTTCTTC.

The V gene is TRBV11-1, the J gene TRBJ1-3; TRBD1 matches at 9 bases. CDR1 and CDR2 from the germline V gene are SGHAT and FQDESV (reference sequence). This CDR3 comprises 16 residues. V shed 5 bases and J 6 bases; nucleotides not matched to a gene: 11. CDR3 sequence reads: CASSDSDRGPINTIYF. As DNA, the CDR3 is TGTGCCAGCAGCGATTCGGACAGGGGCCCCATAAACACCATATATTTT. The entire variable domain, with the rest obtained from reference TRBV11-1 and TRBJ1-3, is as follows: EAEVAQSPRYKITEKSQAVAFWCDPISGHATLYWYRQILGQGPELLVQFQDESVVDDSQLPKDRFSAERLKGVDSTLKIQPAELGDSAMYLCASSDSDRGPINTIYFGEGSWLTVV.

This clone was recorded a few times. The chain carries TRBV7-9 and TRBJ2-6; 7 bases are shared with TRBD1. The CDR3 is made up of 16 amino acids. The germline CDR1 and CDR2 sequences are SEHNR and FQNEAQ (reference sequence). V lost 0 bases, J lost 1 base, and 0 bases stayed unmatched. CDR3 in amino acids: CASSLATGSGANVLTF. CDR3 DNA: TGTGCCAGCAGCTTAGCGACAGGGTCTGGGGCCAACGTCCTGACTTTC.

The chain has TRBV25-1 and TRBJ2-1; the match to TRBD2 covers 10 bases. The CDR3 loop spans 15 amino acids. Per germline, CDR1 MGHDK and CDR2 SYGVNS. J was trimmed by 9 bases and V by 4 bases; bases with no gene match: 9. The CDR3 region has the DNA TGTGCCAGCAGTGGACTAAGCGGGAGGGCCTTTGAGCAGTTCTTC. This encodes CASSGLSGRAFEQFF.